This passage covers 30 T cell receptor beta chains from one sample sequenced in a study of CD8 T cells in ankylosing spondylitis. TCRdb ran MiXCR on the 5' RACE reads and lists one entry per CDR3 protein. The data hold more than 35,000 distinct CDR3 sequences, with 2.7% observed a single time. Sequencing was carried out using blood, either unsorted or a sorted T cell fraction (not recorded which). The receptors were gathered from a male donor with ankylosing spondylitis or in good health (not recorded which).

This clonotype was found many times. V gene TRBV9 combines with J gene TRBJ2-5; 10 nucleotides match TRBD1. Germline assignment: CDR1 SGDLS and CDR2 YYNGEE. The J segment lost 3 bases and the V segment lost 0 bases, leaving 2 bases of the junction unmatched. The length of the CDR3 is 15 residues. CDR3 in amino acids: CASSVATGGEETQYF. CDR3 nucleotides: TGTGCCAGCAGCGTAGCGACAGGGGGCGAAGAGACCCAGTACTTC.

The chain recombines TRBV9 with TRBJ2-1, with TRBD2 matching over 9 bases. V dropped 4 bases and J dropped 7; count of bases not matched to a gene: 12. Per germline, CDR1 SGDLS and CDR2 YYNGEE. CDR3 length: 16 residues. The CDR3 region has the DNA TGTGCCAGCAGCATTGCCCTAGCGGGAACTCAGAATGAGCAGTTCTTC. Its translation: CASSIALAGTQNEQFF.

This clonotype was observed at least ten times. V is TRBV9 and J is TRBJ1-1; 9 nucleotides line up with TRBD1. The CDR3 spans 14 residues. Per the germline V gene, CDR1 is SGDLS and CDR2 is YYNGEE. V was pared by 4 bases and J by 5 bases, with 6 bases of the junction left unmatched. For the CDR3, the DNA is TGTGCCAGCAGCCCCGGACAGGGGTGGACTGAAGCTTTCTTT. As protein: CASSPGQGWTEAFF.

This clonotype was detected ten times or more. CDR3 in DNA: TGTGCCAGCAGCCAACGGACTAGCTATGAGCAGTTCTTC. Amino acid sequence: CASSQRTSYEQFF. The rearrangement links TRBV9 to TRBJ2-1; 8 nucleotides align to TRBD2. From germline, CDR1 is SGDLS and CDR2 YYNGEE. The CDR3 length is 13 residues. V lost 4 bases and J lost 8; bases outside the gene matches: 5.

This clonotype is medium-sized within its sample. CDR3 nucleotides: TGTGCCAGCAGCGTAGATGGACTAGCGGGGGGCTCCACCTACGAGCAGTACTTC. It yields the protein CASSVDGLAGGSTYEQYF. This rearrangement joins TRBV9 to TRBJ2-7, with 14 positions matching TRBD2. Germline CDR1 SGDLS, CDR2 YYNGEE. CDR3 size: 18 residues. V was pared by 0 bases and J by 2 bases, with 7 bases of the junction left unmatched.

There are many counts of this clonotype. This rearrangement joins TRBV9 to TRBJ2-1, with D unresolved. The CDR3 is made up of 15 amino acids. Germline CDR1 reads SGDLS; CDR2 reads YYNGEE. Trimming removed 4 bases from V and 12 bases from J, with 23 bases in between. CDR3 sequence reads: CASSPTDPPLSGQFF. CDR3 in DNA: TGTGCCAGCAGCCCAACAGATCCCCCCCTCAGTGGGCAGTTCTTC.

This clonotype was observed at least ten times. This sequence joins TRBV9 and TRBJ1-4; possible D gene TRBD1, 5 bases. V was trimmed by 0 bases and J by 7 bases, leaving 13 bases between them. CDR1 and CDR2 (germline): SGDLS, YYNGEE. This CDR3 comprises 15 residues. CDR3: CASSVAGGIGEKLFF. CDR3 nucleotides: TGTGCCAGCAGCGTAGCCGGGGGGATAGGTGAAAAACTGTTTTTT.

This clonotype was counted ten times or more. This chain connects TRBV9 to TRBJ2-5; 8 bases fit TRBD2. CDR3 size: 14 residues. Germline assignment: CDR1 SGDLS and CDR2 YYNGEE. V lost 4 bases and J lost 5; bases outside the gene matches: 7. The CDR3 nucleotides read TGTGCCAGCAGCTATCTAGCGGGCGGGGAGACCCAGTACTTC. Protein: CASSYLAGGETQYF.

This clonotype occurred many times. The chain has TRBV9 and TRBJ2-1, with D unresolved. Germline-derived CDR1 and CDR2 are SGDLS and YYNGEE. This CDR3 has 15 residues. V shed 1 base and J shed 9 bases, with 17 bases lying between them. CDR3 DNA sequence: TGTGCCAGCAGCGTAACTGGGATGGAGCGTAGTGAGCAGTTCTTC. Translated: CASSVTGMERSEQFF.

This clonotype was counted at least ten times. The genes are TRBV9 and TRBJ2-7; D possibly uses TRBD1 or TRBD2 (6 bases each). V was clipped by 0 bases and J by 2 bases, with 9 bases between them. CDR3 length: 14 residues. CDR1 is SGDLS, CDR2 YYNGEE, per germline. This CDR3 is CASSVVGGPYEQYF. The CDR3 bases are TGTGCCAGCAGCGTAGTGGGGGGCCCCTACGAGCAGTACTTC.

This clonotype occurred many times. This chain uses TRBV9 with TRBJ1-4, with D perhaps matching TRBD1 (5 bases). The germline V and J ends were trimmed by 7 bases and 2 bases, with 12 bases remaining between them. The germline gives CDR1 SGDLS, CDR2 YYNGEE. CDR3 length: 14 residues. The CDR3 region is CASALGTTNEKLFF. CDR3 coding DNA: TGTGCCAGCGCACTTGGGACCACTAATGAAAAACTGTTTTTT.

This clonotype came up a few times. The chain is built from TRBV9 and TRBJ2-2, with TRBD2 matching over 7 bases. The V gene's germline CDR1 is SGDLS and CDR2 YYNGEE. The CDR3 length is 15 residues. V gave up 4 bases and J gave up 7 bases; unmatched junction bases: 10. The chain's CDR3 is CASSLKTSMHGELFF. The CDR3, as DNA: TGTGCCAGCAGCCTGAAGACTAGCATGCACGGGGAGCTGTTTTTT.

This clonotype was picked up many times. The chain is built from TRBV9 and TRBJ2-3, with 8 bases aligning to TRBD1. This CDR3 is built from 16 residues. Germline V gene data show CDR1 as SGDLS and CDR2 as YYNGEE. J was trimmed by 5 bases and V by 3 bases; bases with no gene match: 11. The DNA of the CDR3 is TGTGCCAGCAGCGCGCACCCCGGGACAGGTGTAGATACGCAGTATTTT. It is translated as CASSAHPGTGVDTQYF.

In its sample, this clonotype was seen many times. The V gene is TRBV21-1, the J gene TRBJ2-7. TRBV21-1 is a listed pseudogene. The CDR3 sequence is 15 residues long. CDR3 loop: CASSKERTEDYEQYF. CDR3 in DNA: TGTGCCAGCAGCAAAGAAAGGACCGAAGACTACGAGCAGTACTTC.

This clonotype was recorded at least ten times. V and J are TRBV9 and TRBJ2-7; 9 nucleotides align to TRBD1. In germline, CDR1 is SGDLS, CDR2 YYNGEE. J gave up 4 bases and V 5 bases, and 10 bases lay outside the gene matches. This CDR3 has 15 amino acids. For the CDR3, the DNA is TGTGCCAGCAGTCGGGGACAGGGTTCGGTTTACGAGCAGTACTTC. It yields the protein CASSRGQGSVYEQYF.

This clonotype was detected many times. The chain joins TRBV9 to TRBJ2-7; 14 bases match TRBD2. Germline V gene sequence: CDR1 SGDLS, CDR2 YYNGEE. V dropped 4 bases and J dropped 0; count of bases not matched to a gene: 15. The CDR3 contains 20 residues. This CDR3 reads CASSPGRGLAGVLDSYEQYF. The CDR3 DNA is TGTGCCAGCAGCCCAGGGAGGGGACTAGCGGGAGTCCTAGACTCCTACGAGCAGTACTTC.

This clonotype was seen ten or more times. The J gene is TRBJ2-1, the V gene TRBV9, with D unresolved. CDR3 length: 12 amino acids. Trimming removed 4 bases from V and 9 bases from J, with 11 bases in between. The V gene's germline CDR1 is SGDLS and CDR2 YYNGEE. The CDR3 DNA sequence: TGTGCCAGCAGCTCCAGCTCTGGTGAGCAGTTCTTC. Translation gives CASSSSSGEQFF.

This clonotype was observed many times. This chain links TRBV9 with TRBJ2-1, with 8 positions matching TRBD1. V lost 0 bases to trimming and J lost 4 bases; unmatched junction nucleotides: 12. In germline, CDR1 is SGDLS, CDR2 YYNGEE. The CDR3 covers 18 residues. CDR3 in DNA: TGTGCCAGCAGCGTAGGCGTCGTGGTCAGGGGGCTTTACAATGAGCAGTTCTTC. This gives the protein CASSVGVVVRGLYNEQFF.

This clonotype appeared a few times. The CDR3 coding sequence is TGTGCCAGCAGCGTAGAACTAGATCCCTACGAGCAGTACTTC. This gives the protein CASSVELDPYEQYF. This rearrangement joins TRBV9 to TRBJ2-7, with D maybe TRBD2 (5 bases). Germline CDR1 SGDLS, CDR2 YYNGEE. The ends were cut back, 0 bases at V and 2 bases at J, with 9 bases in the middle. The CDR3 spans 14 residues.

This clonotype has ten or more counts. This chain uses TRBV9 with TRBJ2-7; 10 nucleotides align to TRBD2. CDR3 length: 15 residues. The germline V gene has CDR1 SGDLS and CDR2 YYNGEE. The J segment lost 4 bases and the V segment lost 3 bases, leaving 7 bases of the junction unmatched. For the CDR3, the DNA is TGTGCCAGCAGCGCTTCCGGGACTAGCGATTACGAGCAGTACTTC. Encoded protein: CASSASGTSDYEQYF.

The sample holds many counts of this clonotype. The chain joins TRBV9 to TRBJ1-6; no definite D call. V was trimmed by 3 bases and J by 7 bases, leaving 14 bases between them. Germline CDR1 SGDLS, CDR2 YYNGEE. CDR3 length: 15 residues. The chain's CDR3 is CASSDQPSLNSPLHF. DNA for the CDR3: TGTGCCAGCAGCGACCAGCCGAGCCTAAATTCACCCCTCCACTTT.

This clonotype occurred many times. As DNA, the CDR3 is TGTGCCAGCAGCGTAGAAGGGGTGGGCGAGCAGTACTTC. Its protein product is CASSVEGVGEQYF. V is TRBV9 and J is TRBJ2-7; a possible D gene is TRBD1 (5 bases). This CDR3 region has 13 residues. Germline V gene data show CDR1 as SGDLS and CDR2 as YYNGEE. Trimming stripped 0 bases from V and 6 bases from J, with 10 bases between.

This clonotype has ten or more counts. V usage is TRBV9 and J usage is TRBJ2-3, with 7 positions matching TRBD1. Per the germline V gene, CDR1 is SGDLS and CDR2 is YYNGEE. V lost 4 bases and J lost 3; bases outside the gene matches: 5. This CDR3 has 14 residues. The CDR3 DNA reads TGTGCCAGCAGCTCACCGGGACAGACAGATACGCAGTATTTT. It yields the protein CASSSPGQTDTQYF.

This clonotype was observed at least ten times. The chain is built from TRBV9 and TRBJ2-2, with 13 positions matching TRBD2. This CDR3 has 16 amino acids. The ends lost 8 bases at V and 1 base at J; junction bases unmatched: 5. The germline CDR1 and CDR2 sequences are SGDLS and YYNGEE. This CDR3 reads CASRLAGGGNTGELFF. CDR3 nucleotides: TGTGCCAGTAGACTAGCGGGAGGAGGGAACACCGGGGAGCTGTTTTTT.

This clonotype was detected many times. The rearrangement uses TRBV9 and TRBJ2-3; unclear D gene. Germline CDR1 is SGDLS and CDR2 is YYNGEE. V dropped 4 bases and J dropped 1 base, with 10 bases sitting between them. CDR3 length: 14 residues. The CDR3 DNA follows: TGTGCCAGCAGCCCCGGGTATGGCACAGATACGCAGTATTTT. Translated: CASSPGYGTDTQYF. Full variable domain (missing parts from reference TRBV9 and TRBJ2-3): DSGVTQTPKHLITATGQRVTLRCSPRSGDLSVYWYQQSLDQGLQFLIQYYNGEERAKGNILERFSAQQFPDLHSELNLSSLELGDSALYFCASSPGYGTDTQYFGPGTRLTVL.

This clonotype was counted ten times or more. This chain links TRBV9 with TRBJ2-4, with 9 bases matching TRBD1. This CDR3 comprises 15 residues. With V trimmed by 3 bases and J by 8 bases, 9 bases remained unmatched. CDR1 is SGDLS, CDR2 YYNGEE, per germline. The DNA of the CDR3 is TGTGCCAGCAGCGCGTCGGTGACAGGGGGAGACATTCAGTACTTC. Translated, it gives CASSASVTGGDIQYF.

This clonotype was recorded many times. This rearrangement joins TRBV9 to TRBJ2-1; possible D gene TRBD2, 5 bases. The germline gives CDR1 SGDLS, CDR2 YYNGEE. V dropped 0 bases and J dropped 3 bases, with 13 bases sitting between them. The CDR3 is 16 amino acids. CDR3 in DNA: TGTGCCAGCAGCGTAGGGCTAGCCCTAAACTACAATGAGCAGTTCTTC. Translating it yields CASSVGLALNYNEQFF.

The table lists this clonotype with many counts. The V call is TRBV9, the J call TRBJ2-1; 10 nucleotides align to TRBD2. The V segment lost 2 bases and the J segment 16 bases; nucleotides outside the gene matches: 9. CDR1 is SGDLS and CDR2 is YYNGEE in the germline V gene. The CDR3 is 13 residues long. The CDR3 spells CASSVRLAGDEFF. The CDR3, as DNA: TGTGCCAGCAGCGTCCGACTAGCGGGCGACGAATTCTTC.

This clonotype has ten or more counts. This sequence joins TRBV9 and TRBJ1-1; D unclear. Trimming removed 0 bases from V and 1 base from J, with 7 bases in between. This CDR3 is 14 amino acids long. Germline CDR1 SGDLS, CDR2 YYNGEE. The CDR3 bases are TGTGCCAGCAGCGTAGAAATTGGGAACACTGAAGCTTTCTTT. Its translation is CASSVEIGNTEAFF. Full variable domain (missing parts from reference TRBV9 and TRBJ1-1): DSGVTQTPKHLITATGQRVTLRCSPRSGDLSVYWYQQSLDQGLQFLIQYYNGEERAKGNILERFSAQQFPDLHSELNLSSLELGDSALYFCASSVEIGNTEAFFGQGTRLTVV.

In its sample, this clonotype was seen many times. The genes are TRBV9 and TRBJ2-7; tentatively, D is TRBD1 (6 bases). This CDR3 region has 14 residues. V was trimmed by 2 bases and J by 3 bases, leaving 12 bases between them. Germline-derived CDR1 and CDR2 are SGDLS and YYNGEE. CDR3 in amino acids: CASSVQDRVYEQYF. CDR3 coding DNA: TGTGCCAGCAGCGTGCAGGACAGAGTCTACGAGCAGTACTTC. The whole variable domain, remainder taken from reference TRBV9 and TRBJ2-7, is DSGVTQTPKHLITATGQRVTLRCSPRSGDLSVYWYQQSLDQGLQFLIQYYNGEERAKGNILERFSAQQFPDLHSELNLSSLELGDSALYFCASSVQDRVYEQYFGPGTRLTVT.